This section outlines one T cell receptor beta chain sequence together with its context. Its antigen is undetermined. The record originates from a study of multiple sclerosis patients with progressive multifocal leukoencephalopathy. General study points: Less diverse TRB repertoires were suggested in most PML patients. PML-onset expanded TRB clones were detectable before and during natalizumab therapy.

V gave up 4 bases and J gave up 8 bases, with 15 bases separating them. Germline V gives CDR1 SEHNR, CDR2 FQNEAQ (reference sequence). This CDR3 contains 14 residues. Data came from immunoSEQ multiplex PCR; TCRdb stores just in-frame clones and leaves some out. The sample yields more than 20,000 clones, 85% to 95% seen once. As to time point: around 12 months of natalizumab therapy. T1 and T2 blood were collected at 6 and 12 months of natalizumab. This specimen was PBMCs, taken from a patient treated with natalizumab. The chain couples TRBV7-9 to TRBJ2-4, with D possibly matching TRBD1 (5 bases). This receptor was taken from a man aged 25-45 years with multiple sclerosis. In nucleotides, the CDR3 is TGTGCCAGCAGCTCCAGTTATCAGGGATACATTCAGTACTTC. Translation gives CASSSSYQGYIQYF.